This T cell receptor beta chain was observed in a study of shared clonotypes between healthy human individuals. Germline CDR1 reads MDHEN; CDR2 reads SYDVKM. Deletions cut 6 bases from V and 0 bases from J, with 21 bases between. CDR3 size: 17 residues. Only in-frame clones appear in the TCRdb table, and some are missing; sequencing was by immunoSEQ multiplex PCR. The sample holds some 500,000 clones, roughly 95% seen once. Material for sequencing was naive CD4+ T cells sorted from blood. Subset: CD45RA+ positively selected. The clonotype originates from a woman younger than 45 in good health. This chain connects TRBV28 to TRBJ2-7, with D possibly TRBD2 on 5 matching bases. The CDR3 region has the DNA TGTGCCAGCAGCCAGTGGCGGGCGGGTAGGAGCTCCTACGAGCAGTACTTC. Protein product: CASSQWRAGRSSYEQYF.